In its sample, the clone carrying this T cell receptor (beta chain) was seen many times. The antigen remains undetermined. This record belongs to a study of T cells in Graves' hyperthyroidism and ophthalmopathy. Each diagnosis was grounded in clinical symptoms, serum thyroxine and TRAb, thyroid ultrasound, and orbital computed tomography. TCR beta CDR3 regions were amplified from RNA transcripts. When the TCR CDR3 underwent first-round RT-PCR, the HTBI primer set was used. TCRdb re-called the multiplex PCR reads through MiXCR, storing one row per CDR3 protein. The table shows fewer than 550,000 distinct CDR3 sequences, with around 16% occurring only once. Study-wide results and caveats: In the blood, most expanded thyroid clonotypes above 0.001 appeared as well.

There are 15 residues in the CDR3. The germline gives CDR1 MDHEN, CDR2 SYDVKM. The germline V and J ends were trimmed by 3 bases and 0 bases, with 12 bases remaining between them. Sequenced sample: blood. This TCR was sampled from a woman under 30 with Graves' hyperthyroidism. The V call is TRBV28, the J call TRBJ2-7, with D tentatively TRBD1 or TRBD2 (6 bases each). The CDR3 DNA reads TGTGCCAGCAGTTTGGGGGGCGCTAGCTCCTACGAGCAGTACTTC. Amino acid sequence: CASSLGGASSYEQYF. Using reference TRBV28 and TRBJ2-7 for the parts outside the CDR3, the full variable domain is DVKVTQSSRYLVKRTGEKVFLECVQDMDHENMFWYRQDPGLGLRLIYFSYDVKMKEKGDIPEGYSVSREKKERFSLILESASTNQTSMYLCASSLGGASSYEQYFGPGTRLTVT.